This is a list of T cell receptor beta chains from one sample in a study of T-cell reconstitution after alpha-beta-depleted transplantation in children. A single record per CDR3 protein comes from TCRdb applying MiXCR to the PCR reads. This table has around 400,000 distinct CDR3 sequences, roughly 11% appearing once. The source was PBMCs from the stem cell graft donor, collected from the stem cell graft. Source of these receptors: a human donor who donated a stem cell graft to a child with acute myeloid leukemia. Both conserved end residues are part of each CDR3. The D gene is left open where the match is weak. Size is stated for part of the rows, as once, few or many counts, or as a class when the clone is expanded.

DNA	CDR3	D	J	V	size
TGCAGTGCTGAGTCAGGGACTCTCGCTACCTACGAGCAGTACTTC	CSAESGTLATYEQYF	.	TRBJ2-7	TRBV20-1	.
TGTGCCAGCAGCGTTGGGCAGGGCCTTGGAAACACCATATATTTT	CASSVGQGLGNTIYF	.	TRBJ1-3	TRBV9	few
TGCAGCGTTGAAGGTCAGGTGCCTGAGCAGTTCTTC	CSVEGQVPEQFF	.	TRBJ2-1	TRBV29-1	few
TGCGCCAGCAGTGAGTCGCGAGGGGATATCACCAATGAGCAGTTCTTC	CASSESRGDITNEQFF	.	TRBJ2-1	TRBV10-2	few
TGTGCCAGCAGCCAAGTGGGTGAGGTGGACGAGCAGTACTTC	CASSQVGEVDEQYF	.	TRBJ2-7	TRBV4-2	.
TGCTGTGCTAGATTCGACAGCGGCTCCTACGAGCAGTACTTC	CCARFDSGSYEQYF	.	TRBJ2-7	TRBV20-1	.
TGCAGTGCTAGAGATCCGGGACTAGCCTCCTACGAGCAGTACTTC	CSARDPGLASYEQYF	TRBD2	TRBJ2-7	TRBV20-1	.
TGCAGCGTCCTAAACTCGGGGAGATTTCAAGAGACCCAGTACTTC	CSVLNSGRFQETQYF	.	TRBJ2-5	TRBV29-1	.
TGTGCCAGCAGCAGTCGGACAGGAGACGAAAAACTGTTTTTT	CASSSRTGDEKLFF	TRBD1	TRBJ1-4	TRBV12-3/TRBV12-4	.
TGCAGTGCTAGAGAACAGGGGACCTATGGCTACACCTTC	CSAREQGTYGYTF	TRBD1	TRBJ1-2	TRBV20-1	.
TGTGCCATCCGTTCCTCTGGGGCCAACGTCCTGACTTTC	CAIRSSGANVLTF	.	TRBJ2-6	TRBV6-5	.
TGCAGCGTTGAAAGCGGGGCCCGAGTGAGGGCCAATGAGCAGTTCTTC	CSVESGARVRANEQFF	TRBD2	TRBJ2-1	TRBV29-1	many
TGTGCCAGCAGGTATAGACAGATAAGCTCCTACGAGCAGTACTTC	CASRYRQISSYEQYF	.	TRBJ2-7	TRBV6-5	.
TGTGCCAGCCGAGTTGACGAGGGATCCTACGAGCAGTACTTC	CASRVDEGSYEQYF	.	TRBJ2-7	TRBV7-8	few
TGTGCCTTACGGGGCCCGTCGGATCAGCCCCAGCATTTT	CALRGPSDQPQHF	.	TRBJ1-5	TRBV5-6	.
TGTGCCAGCAGCCCAGGACAGGGGCTCGAGCAGTACTTC	CASSPGQGLEQYF	TRBD1	TRBJ2-7	TRBV7-2	many